The clone carrying this T cell receptor (beta chain) counts as medium-sized (0.01 to 0.1%). Its cognate antigen is unknown. TCRdb re-called the multiplex PCR reads with MiXCR, one entry per CDR3 protein. The data contain about 12,000 distinct CDR3 sequences, roughly 34% of them singletons. The source of the sample is a study of breast tumors, draining lymph nodes, adjacent tissues. Study-level findings and limits: Most tumor T cells seemingly derive from lymph node, then expand in tumor.

In germline, CDR1 is DFQATT, CDR2 SNEGSKA (reference sequence). V shed 0 bases and J shed 4 bases, with 16 bases lying between them. This CDR3 has 15 residues. The chain has TRBV20-1 and TRBJ2-7; a weak D match, TRBD2 (6 bases). The sample comprised breast tumor tissue. This TCR came from a female donor with breast cancer. Some clones in this sample may be carry-over from other donors' samples. The CDR3 spells CSAREPQGGGYEQYF. The DNA of the CDR3 is TGCAGTGCTAGAGAACCCCAGGGAGGTGGGTACGAGCAGTACTTC.